Below are 12 T cell receptor beta chains sequenced from a single sample in a study of T-cell memory formation after mild COVID-19. TCRdb re-derived calls from the 5' RACE reads in MiXCR, one entry per CDR3 protein. Altogether about 82,000 distinct CDR3 sequences are present, 9.5% to 15% being singletons, with the ten largest covering 41%. The sequenced material came from PBMCs or a T cell subset sorted from them (not recorded which). These TCRs come from a man aged 18-30 years who had mild COVID-19 (a few samples of this study predate the infection). Cell type and time point are not known.

This chain uses TRBV4-1 with TRBJ1-2, with D tentatively TRBD1 (5 bases). There are 12 residues in the CDR3. Germline assignment: CDR1 MGHRA and CDR2 YSYEKL. V dropped 4 bases and J dropped 7 bases, with 10 bases sitting between them. The CDR3 coding sequence is TGCGCCAGCAGCCCCAAAGGGGTTGGCTACACCTTC. Translating gives CASSPKGVGYTF.

This clonotype turned up a few times. V and J are TRBV7-9 and TRBJ1-3; no clear D. Between the trimmed V and J ends, which lost 3 bases and 4 bases, there was a span of 13 bases. CDR3 size: 15 residues. Germline loops: CDR1 SEHNR, CDR2 FQNEAQ (reference sequence). The CDR3 sequence: CASSFFSGSGNTIYF. The CDR3 bases are TGTGCCAGCAGCTTTTTTTCGGGATCAGGAAACACCATATATTTT.

Only a few counts were recorded for this clonotype. This sequence joins TRBV6-6 and TRBJ2-1; possibly TRBD2 for D (7 bases). Trimming left V 2 bases short and J 8 bases short, with 19 bases between. The CDR3 consists of 16 residues. Germline V gene lookup returns CDR1 MNHNY and CDR2 SVGAGI (reference sequence). The CDR3 DNA sequence: TGTGCCAGCAGTTACGCACTGGGGGGGGCGCATCATGAGCAGTTCTTC. It encodes CASSYALGGAHHEQFF.

The chain employs TRBV7-3 and TRBJ1-1, with 9 bases aligning to TRBD1. The length of the CDR3 is 13 residues. Germline loops: CDR1 SGHTA, CDR2 FQGTGA. The V and J ends lost 3 bases and 8 bases, in that order; junction bases with no gene match: 4. This chain's CDR3 is CASSFGTGREAFF. The CDR3 nucleotides read TGTGCCAGCAGCTTTGGGACAGGGAGGGAAGCTTTCTTT. The full variable domain, with the rest looked up from reference TRBV7-3 and TRBJ1-1, is GAGVSQTPSNKVTEKGKYVELRCDPISGHTALYWYRQSLGQGPEFLIYFQGTGAADDSGLPNDRFFAVRPEGSVSTLKIQRTERGDSAVYLCASSFGTGREAFFGQGTRLTVV.

This clonotype has more than one count but fewer than ten. The chain joins TRBV7-9 to TRBJ2-5; 9 nucleotides match TRBD1. V lost 5 bases to trimming and J lost 3 bases; unmatched junction nucleotides: 7. This CDR3 contains 15 residues. In germline, CDR1 is SEHNR, CDR2 FQNEAQ (reference sequence). The CDR3 reads CASSRAGTGKETQYF. CDR3 nucleotide sequence: TGTGCCAGCAGCCGTGCCGGGACAGGGAAAGAGACCCAGTACTTC.

This clonotype was counted between two and nine times. V and J are TRBV18 and TRBJ1-4; 8 bases are shared with TRBD1. Germline trimming cut 5 bases from V and 4 bases from J; bases unmatched to any gene: 3. The CDR3 contains 14 residues. Germline CDR1 is KGHSH and CDR2 is LQKENI. This chain's CDR3 is CASSFDRGNEKLFF. In DNA, the CDR3 is TGTGCCAGCTCATTCGACAGGGGTAATGAAAAACTGTTTTTT. The full variable domain, in which reference TRBV18 and TRBJ1-4 provide the parts outside the CDR3, is NAGVMQNPRHLVRRRGQEARLRCSPMKGHSHVYWYRQLPEEGLKFMVYLQKENIIDESGMPKERFSAEFPKEGPSILRIQQVVRGDSAAYFCASSFDRGNEKLFFGSGTQLSVL.

V gene TRBV5-1 combines with J gene TRBJ2-5; D is unclear. This CDR3 is built from 13 residues. Germline V gene sequence: CDR1 SGHRS, CDR2 YFSETQ. The V and J ends lost 0 bases and 5 bases respectively, with 8 bases between them. The CDR3, as DNA: TGCGCCAGCAGCTTGGGGGTGTTCGAGACCCAGTACTTC. It yields the protein CASSLGVFETQYF.

This chain uses TRBV4-1 with TRBJ1-1; D possibly corresponds to TRBD1 (5 bases). This CDR3 is built from 13 residues. The V end lost 5 bases, the J end lost 10 bases, and 17 bases lay between the germline ends. Germline CDR1 MGHRA, CDR2 YSYEKL. Here the CDR3 reads CASSSRDGWIAFF. The DNA of the CDR3 is TGCGCCAGCAGCTCCAGGGACGGGTGGATAGCTTTCTTT.

Only a few counts were recorded for this clonotype. The rearrangement uses TRBV9 and TRBJ2-5; 8 nucleotides agree with TRBD2. The germline V gene has CDR1 SGDLS and CDR2 YYNGEE. The CDR3 consists of 16 residues. The ends lost 4 bases at V and 3 bases at J; junction bases unmatched: 11. CDR3 nucleotide sequence: TGTGCCAGCAGCCCCCGCGGGAGGACCACTAAAGAGACCCAGTACTTC. The encoded protein is CASSPRGRTTKETQYF.

The genes are TRBV4-3 and TRBJ2-2, with 9 bases matching TRBD2. The junction had 14 bases not matched to a gene; V was cut back by 0 bases and J by 3 bases. Germline V lookup: CDR1 LGHNA, CDR2 YSLEER. The CDR3 contains 20 residues. In DNA form, the CDR3 reads TGCGCCAGCAGCCAAGATTCTGCGGGGGGGCCAAGATTCGACACCGGGGAGCTGTTTTTT. This encodes CASSQDSAGGPRFDTGELFF.

The chain recombines TRBV7-2 with TRBJ2-7; D unclear. The CDR3 is made up of 12 amino acids. CDR1 and CDR2 (germline): SGHTA, FQGNSA. Trimming left V 5 bases short and J 0 bases short, with 5 bases between. This chain's CDR3 is CASSPVSYEQYF. CDR3 nucleotides: TGTGCCAGCAGCCCAGTCTCCTACGAGCAGTACTTC.

There are a few counts of this clonotype. V usage is TRBV27 and J usage is TRBJ2-5; D ambiguous. The CDR3 consists of 16 residues. The V and J ends lost 5 bases and 2 bases respectively, with 18 bases between them. Germline assignment: CDR1 MNHEY and CDR2 SMNVEV (reference sequence). CDR3 region: CASSLSPLGWQETQYF. CDR3 in DNA: TGTGCCAGCAGTCTTTCCCCTTTGGGGTGGCAAGAGACCCAGTACTTC.